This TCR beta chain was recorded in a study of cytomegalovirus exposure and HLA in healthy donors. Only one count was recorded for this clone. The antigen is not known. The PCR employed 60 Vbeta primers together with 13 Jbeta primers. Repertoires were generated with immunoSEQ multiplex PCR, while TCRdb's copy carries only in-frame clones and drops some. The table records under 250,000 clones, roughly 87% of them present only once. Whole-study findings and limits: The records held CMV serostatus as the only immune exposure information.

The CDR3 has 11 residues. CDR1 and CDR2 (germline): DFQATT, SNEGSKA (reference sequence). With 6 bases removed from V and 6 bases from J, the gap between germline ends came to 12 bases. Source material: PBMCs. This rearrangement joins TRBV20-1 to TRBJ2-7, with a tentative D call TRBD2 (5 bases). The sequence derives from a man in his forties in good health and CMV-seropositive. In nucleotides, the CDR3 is TGCAGTGCGGTGAGAGGGATCGAGCAGTACGTC. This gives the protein CSAVRGIEQYV.